The 25 T cell receptor beta chains below all came from one sample that was sequenced in a study of read filtering for tumor transcriptome and immune sequencing. From 400 to 450 ng of RNA, a library with molecular barcoded alpha/delta and beta/gamma adaptors was made. TCRdb fed the reads into MiXCR, producing one record per CDR3 protein. This repertoire shows about 130,000 distinct CDR3 sequences, under 15% found once; its top ten account for approximately 10%. Sequenced material: a population of CD138-negative cells sorted from bone marrow. These receptor sequences come from a donor aged 40 or older with multiple myeloma.

Many counts were recorded for this clonotype. The chain uses TRBV20-1 and TRBJ2-5; TRBD2 matches 10 bases. Germline V gene lookup returns CDR1 DFQATT and CDR2 SNEGSKA (reference sequence). J lost 2 bases, V lost 0 bases, and 12 bases had no gene match. CDR3 size: 18 residues. This CDR3 reads CSARDVVAGGVAQETQYF. CDR3 in DNA: TGCAGTGCTAGAGATGTAGTAGCGGGAGGCGTCGCTCAAGAGACCCAGTACTTC.

This clonotype was recorded many times. The rearrangement uses TRBV29-1 and TRBJ2-2; the match to TRBD1 covers 8 bases. V lost 2 bases and J lost 6; bases outside the gene matches: 5. This CDR3 comprises 14 residues. Germline V gives CDR1 SQVTM, CDR2 ANQGSEA. The CDR3, as DNA: TGCAGCGTTGAAACGACAGGGGTGGCCGGGGAGCTGTTTTTT. This codes for CSVETTGVAGELFF.

The sample holds many counts of this clonotype. This chain uses TRBV12-3 or TRBV12-4 with TRBJ2-7, with D tentatively TRBD1 (8 bases). This CDR3 spans 15 amino acids. Trimming removed 5 bases at V and 4 bases at J, with 18 bases between. CDR3 loop: CASSHRGRVAYEQYF. For the CDR3, the DNA is TGTGCCAGCAGTCACAGGGGGAGGGTGGCATACGAGCAGTACTTC.

This clonotype came up many times. The rearrangement links TRBV2 to TRBJ2-3; 10 bases are shared with TRBD2. Losses at the gene ends were 8 bases for V and 2 bases for J; bases not matched to a gene: 7. The CDR3 runs to 15 residues. CDR1 is SNHLY and CDR2 is FYNNEI in the germline V gene. CDR3 bases: TGTGCCAGCGGCAGGACTAGCGGCCTCACAGATACGCAGTATTTT. It specifies CASGRTSGLTDTQYF.

In this sample, this clonotype turned up a few times. A read error may be the cause here, since a much bigger clone is one base away. V and J are TRBV28 and TRBJ2-1; D might be TRBD1 or TRBD2, each matching 5 bases. The ends were cut back, 6 bases at V and 9 bases at J, with 12 bases in the middle. The V gene's germline CDR1 is MDHEN and CDR2 SYDVKM. The CDR3 totals 12 residues. CDR3 in DNA: TGTGCCAGCAGGGGACGGGGATCTGAGCAGTTCTTC. Encoded protein: CASRGRGSEQFF.

This clonotype was seen just once. A clone one base away is much larger, so this may be a read error. DNA for the CDR3: TGTGCCAGCAGCCTTGGACTACGATCGACCCAGTTCTTC. This encodes CASSLGLRSTQFF. The chain uses TRBV7-2 and TRBJ2-1; TRBD2 might be the D (6 bases). This CDR3 spans 13 amino acids. Germline CDR1 is SGHTA and CDR2 is FQGNSA. V lost 5 bases, J lost 13 bases, and 18 bases lay in between. Full variable domain (outside the CDR3, taken from reference TRBV7-2 and TRBJ2-1): GAGVSQSPSNKVTEKGKDVELRCDPISGHTALYWYRQSLGQGLEFLIYFQGNSAPDKSGLPSDRFSAERTGGSVSTLTIQRTQQEDSAVYLCASSLGLRSTQFFGPGTRLTVL.

This clonotype was picked up many times. The J gene is TRBJ2-1, the V gene TRBV28, with 7 positions matching TRBD1. Germline CDR1 and CDR2: MDHEN and SYDVKM. V lost 6 bases to trimming and J lost 8 bases; unmatched junction nucleotides: 19. The CDR3 is 17 residues long. The CDR3 nucleotides are TGTGCCAGCAGCCTAGTCGGTCAGGGGGTTCAAGGCGATGAGCAGTTCTTC. Its protein is CASSLVGQGVQGDEQFF.

The genes are TRBV21-1 and TRBJ2-1; the table's TRBD2 call for D was not verified on the DNA. TRBV21-1 is a pseudogene. The CDR3 runs to 12 residues. CDR3 amino acids: CASSKLAGGPFF. In DNA, the CDR3 is TGTGCCAGCAGCAAACTAGCGGGGGGCCCTTTCTTC.

This clonotype was detected only a few times. This rearrangement joins TRBV3-1 to TRBJ2-4; TRBD2 matches 11 bases. The CDR3 is made up of 18 amino acids. V lost 0 bases to trimming and J lost 0 bases; unmatched junction nucleotides: 4. Per the germline V gene, CDR1 is LGHDT and CDR2 is YNNKEL (reference sequence). The CDR3 nucleotides are TGTGCCAGCAGCCAAGACTTAGCGGGAGGGTTAGCCAAAAACATTCAGTACTTC. It codes for CASSQDLAGGLAKNIQYF.

On this clonotype: Compared with germline, one end of the junction differs, possibly owing to a read error. The chain recombines TRBV5-1 with TRBJ2-3; D is perhaps TRBD2 (5 bases). Germline lookup yields CDR1 SGHRS and CDR2 YFSETQ. CDR3 length: 13 residues. The CDR3 region is CASSLSLADAQYF. Written as DNA, the CDR3 is TGCGCCAGCAGCTTGTCCCTAGCAGATGCGCAGTATTTT.

This clonotype was observed at least ten times. This rearrangement joins TRBV10-2 to TRBJ2-7; TRBD2 matches at 10 bases. The germline V gene encodes CDR1 WSHSY and CDR2 SAAADI. The CDR3 consists of 18 residues. V shed 3 bases and J 6 bases; nucleotides not matched to a gene: 17. CDR3 sequence: CASSDISGRAERRAEQYF. The CDR3 DNA is TGCGCCAGCAGTGATATAAGCGGGAGGGCCGAAAGAAGGGCCGAGCAGTACTTC.

A word on this clonotype: A far more abundant clone sits one base away, making this likely a read error. The chain recombines TRBV3-2 with TRBJ2-1; TRBD1 is the table's D call and was not checked against the DNA. TRBV3-2 is annotated as a pseudogene. The CDR3 contains 18 residues. The CDR3 DNA sequence: TGTGCCAGCGGCGGTCGGAAGGGGTACGGGAGCTCCTACAATGAGCAGTTCTTC. Amino acids: CASGGRKGYGSSYNEQFF.

This clonotype appeared many times. V and J are TRBV5-1 and TRBJ2-3, with 15 bases lining up with TRBD2. Germline loops: CDR1 SGHRS, CDR2 YFSETQ. V lost 5 bases, J lost 1 base, and 8 bases stayed unmatched. There are 18 residues in the CDR3. The CDR3 nucleotides read TGCGCCAGCAGTCGAGGACTAGCGGGAGGGCCGGGCACAGATACGCAGTATTTT. It codes for CASSRGLAGGPGTDTQYF.

This clonotype occurred many times. The V and J genes are TRBV12-3 or TRBV12-4 and TRBJ2-7, with no clear D. The length of the CDR3 is 15 residues. V was clipped by 5 bases and J by 0 bases, with 14 bases between them. DNA of the CDR3: TGTGCCAGCAGTCCGATGGACGGGTTCTCCTACGAGCAGTACTTC. This gives the protein CASSPMDGFSYEQYF.

This clonotype was detected only a few times. The V gene is TRBV3-1, the J gene TRBJ1-1, with 7 positions matching TRBD1. The CDR3 has 14 residues. CDR1 is LGHDT, CDR2 YNNKEL, per germline (reference sequence). The J segment lost 4 bases and the V segment lost 3 bases, leaving 5 bases of the junction unmatched. CDR3 sequence reads: CASSQGDRATEAFF. In nucleotides, the CDR3 is TGTGCCAGCAGCCAGGGCGACAGGGCCACTGAAGCTTTCTTT.

This clonotype was counted many times. This chain uses TRBV20-1 with TRBJ2-3, with D uncertain. The CDR3 consists of 14 residues. Germline assignment: CDR1 DFQATT and CDR2 SNEGSKA (reference sequence). V was clipped by 2 bases and J by 0 bases, with 9 bases between them. CDR3 region: CSARWPLSTDTQYF. The CDR3 region has the DNA TGCAGTGCTAGATGGCCCCTCAGCACAGATACGCAGTATTTT.

This clonotype was observed many times. V is TRBV12-3 or TRBV12-4 and J is TRBJ1-1; the D gene is possibly TRBD1 (6 bases). The CDR3 extends over 17 amino acids. Trimming shortened V by 6 bases and J by 4 bases, and 24 bases separated the two germline ends. The chain's CDR3 is CASRPNIGQGRGTEAFF. CDR3 nucleotide sequence: TGTGCCAGCAGACCCAACATCGGCCAGGGGAGAGGCACTGAAGCTTTCTTT.

Concerning this clonotype itself: A much larger clone differs from this one at a single base, so this may be a read error. J is TRBJ1-5 and V is TRBV5-1; the D gene could be TRBD1 or TRBD2 (5 bases each). The J call is uncertain, as TRBJ2-3 better fits the DNA end. In germline, CDR1 is SGHRS, CDR2 YFSETQ. This CDR3 comprises 15 residues. The CDR3 DNA sequence: TGCGCCAGCAGCTTGGAGGGGACGGGCAATCAGCCCCAGTATTTT. This sequence encodes CASSLEGTGNQPQYF.

Concerning this clonotype itself: A much larger clonotype is one base distant, so this may be a read error. The chain uses TRBV11-2 and TRBJ2-2, with 10 bases matching TRBD1. The CDR3 contains 16 residues. Trimming cost V 7 bases and J 6 bases; bases outside gene matches: 11. From germline, CDR1 is SGHAT and CDR2 FQNNGV. CDR3 nucleotides: TGTGCCAGCACCGGAGTCCGGGACAGGGGTGCCGGGGAGCTGTTTTTT. Translation gives CASTGVRDRGAGELFF.

Concerning this clonotype: A much more abundant neighbour one base away suggests this may be a read error. The rearrangement joins TRBV28 to TRBJ1-1; 8 nucleotides match TRBD1. J gave up 5 bases and V 10 bases, and 18 bases lay outside the gene matches. Germline V gives CDR1 MDHEN, CDR2 SYDVKM. This CDR3 has 16 residues. The CDR3 DNA is TGTGCCAACGTGGGAAGGTGGGACAGGATTGGGACTGAAGCTTTCTTT. Its protein product is CANVGRWDRIGTEAFF. The full variable domain, in which reference TRBV28 and TRBJ1-1 provide the parts outside the CDR3, is DVKVTQSSRYLVKRTGEKVFLECVQDMDHENMFWYRQDPGLGLRLIYFSYDVKMKEKGDIPEGYSVSREKKERFSLILESASTNQTSMYLCANVGRWDRIGTEAFFGQGTRLTVV.

This clonotype was picked up many times. The chain couples TRBV5-1 to TRBJ2-1, with 12 bases lining up with TRBD2. Per germline, CDR1 SGHRS and CDR2 YFSETQ. V dropped 4 bases and J dropped 8; count of bases not matched to a gene: 7. The CDR3 runs 15 residues. CDR3 bases: TGCGCCAGCAGCATGACTAGCGGGAGTTTTGATGAGCAGTTCTTC. Protein: CASSMTSGSFDEQFF. Supplemented by reference TRBV5-1 and TRBJ2-1, the full variable domain reads KAGVTQTPRYLIKTRGQQVTLSCSPISGHRSVSWYQQTPGQGLQFLFEYFSETQRNKGNFPGRFSGRQFSNSRSEMNVSTLELGDSALYLCASSMTSGSFDEQFFGPGTRLTVL.

The chain uses TRBV20-1 and TRBJ2-7, with 7 bases lining up with TRBD2. V lost 5 bases and J lost 4; bases outside the gene matches: 11. The CDR3 contains 14 residues. CDR1 and CDR2 from the germline V gene are DFQATT and SNEGSKA (reference sequence). Written as DNA, the CDR3 is TGCAGTGCTGTCACATCGGGACTAAGTTACGAGCAGTACTTC. Protein product: CSAVTSGLSYEQYF.

The chain links TRBV7-2 to TRBJ2-7, with D perhaps given as TRBD1 or TRBD2 (5 bases each). The CDR3 is 14 residues long. The germline V and J ends were trimmed by 1 base and 2 bases, with 9 bases remaining between them. Germline lookup yields CDR1 SGHTA and CDR2 FQGNSA. The CDR3 DNA follows: TGTGCCAGCAGCTTAGGGGACGTAGCCTACGAGCAGTACTTC. Protein: CASSLGDVAYEQYF.

As for this clonotype: A much larger clone lies a single base off, so this may be a read error. The rearrangement uses TRBV7-8 and TRBJ1-2; D unclear. Looked up from germline, CDR1 is SGHVS and CDR2 is FQNEAQ. The CDR3 spans 14 residues. The CDR3 here is CASSLARNYYGHTF. The CDR3 DNA reads as TGTGCCAGCAGCTTAGCTAGGAACTACTATGGCCACACCTTC.

V gene TRBV11-3 combines with J gene TRBJ2-5; 9 bases are shared with TRBD1. There are 14 residues in the CDR3. After removal of 3 bases from V and 5 bases from J, the junction contained 4 bases not matched to a gene. The V gene's germline CDR1 is SGHNT and CDR2 YENEEA. In DNA, the CDR3 is TGTGCCAGCAGCTTGGACAGGGGTTGGGAGACCCAGTACTTC. Its protein product is CASSLDRGWETQYF. Together with reference TRBV11-3 and TRBJ2-5, the CDR3 gives the full variable domain: EAGVVQSPRYKIIEKKQPVAFWCNPISGHNTLYWYLQNLGQGPELLIRYENEEAVDDSQLPKDRFSAERLKGVDSTLKIQPAELGDSAVYLCASSLDRGWETQYFGPGTRLLVL.